This T cell receptor (beta chain) emerged from a study of control samples from healthy donors and cancer patients. This clone was seen a single time. Assay used: immunoSEQ multiplex PCR; TCRdb lists only in-frame clones, some missing. The sample has 95,000 to 150,000 clones; 89% are singletons. The receptor was derived from a man in his fifties or sixties in good health. Specimen: blood.

The CDR3 region has the DNA TGCAGCGTTCGAACCAGCTCCTACAATGAGCAGTTCTTC. Its translation is CSVRTSSYNEQFF. This rearrangement joins TRBV29-1 to TRBJ2-1; D not resolved. CDR1 and CDR2 from the germline V gene are SQVTM and ANQGSEA. This CDR3 has 13 amino acids. Trimming left V 5 bases short and J 0 bases short, with 8 bases between.